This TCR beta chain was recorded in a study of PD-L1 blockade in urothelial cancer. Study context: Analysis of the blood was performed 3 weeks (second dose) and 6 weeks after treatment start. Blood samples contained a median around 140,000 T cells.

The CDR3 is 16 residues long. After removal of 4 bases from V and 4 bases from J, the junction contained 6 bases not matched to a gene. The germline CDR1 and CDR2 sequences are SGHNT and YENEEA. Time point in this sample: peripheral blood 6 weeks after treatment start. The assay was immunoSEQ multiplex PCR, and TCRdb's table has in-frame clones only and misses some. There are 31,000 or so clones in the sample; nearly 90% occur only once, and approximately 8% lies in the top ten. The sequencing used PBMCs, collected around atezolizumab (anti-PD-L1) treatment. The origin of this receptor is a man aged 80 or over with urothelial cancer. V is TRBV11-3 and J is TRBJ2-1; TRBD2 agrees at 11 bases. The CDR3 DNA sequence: TGTGCCAGCAGCTCATCGACTAGCGGGATTTACAATGAGCAGTTCTTC. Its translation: CASSSSTSGIYNEQFF.